These 13 T cell receptor beta chains originate from one sample sequenced in a study of tumor-infiltrating lymphocytes in primary liver carcinoma. Both blood RNA, taken from unsorted whole blood, and germline DNA were extracted. TCR beta cDNA was prepared out of approximately 470 ng total RNA by means of a constant-region primer. ARM-PCR was slightly modified, and three nested multiplex PCR rounds with it gave rise to the TCR beta libraries. Running nine to ten cycles apiece, the first two PCR rounds relied on TRBV1-TRBV30 forward primers together with a C-beta reverse primer. TCRdb re-called the multiplex PCR reads with MiXCR, one entry per CDR3 protein. The table lists 300,000 to 350,000 distinct CDR3 sequences, less than 65% of them singletons. The source material was peripheral blood. All receptors come from a man aged 40-49 years with primary liver carcinoma and hepatitis B virus infection.

This clonotype was seen a handful of times. The CDR3 does not close with the conserved phenylalanine or tryptophan, likely indicating a read error. The chain employs TRBV6-5 and TRBJ2-7; the D gene is possibly TRBD2 (6 bases). The CDR3 has 13 residues. Per the germline V gene, CDR1 is MNHEY and CDR2 is SVGAGI. Trimming stripped 8 bases from V and 2 bases from J, with 13 bases between. The CDR3 DNA reads as TGTGCCAGCTCCAACCGGGGGACCTACGAGCAGTACATC. Protein sequence: CASSNRGTYEQYI.

Remarks on this clonotype: A clone one base away is much larger, so this may be a read error. The V gene is TRBV10-3, the J gene TRBJ2-2; D perhaps matches TRBD1 (5 bases). Germline CDR1 reads ENHRY; CDR2 reads SYGVKD. The CDR3 covers 13 residues. The CDR3 DNA sequence: TGTGTCATCAGCCCGGACACTACCGGGGAGCTGTTTTTT. Translating it yields CVISPDTTGELFF.

The chain joins TRBV6-1 to TRBJ2-1, with 9 nucleotides matching TRBD2. Germline loops: CDR1 MNHNS, CDR2 SASEGT. The CDR3 has 15 amino acids. Trimming removed 7 bases from V and 0 bases from J; junction bases left unmatched: 4. The CDR3 loop is CASNARGGSYNEQFF. CDR3 DNA: TGTGCCAGCAATGCGCGGGGGGGCTCCTACAATGAGCAGTTCTTC.

Comments on this clonotype: A read error may produce the germline difference seen at one junction end. V gene TRBV6-6 combines with J gene TRBJ1-1; D remains unclear. Germline lookup yields CDR1 MNHNY and CDR2 SVGAGI (reference sequence). The CDR3 sequence is 12 residues long. As DNA, the CDR3 is TGTGCTAGCAGCCAGGCAGACACTGAAGCTTTCTTT. Protein product: CASSQADTEAFF.

This clonotype was seen ten or more times. V is TRBV12-3 or TRBV12-4 and J is TRBJ2-2, with TRBD1 identical over 8 bases. Losses at the gene ends were 6 bases for V and 2 bases for J; bases not matched to a gene: 5. The CDR3 is made up of 15 amino acids. The CDR3 DNA is TGTGCCAGCAGCGGGGACAGGACAAACACCGGGGAGCTGTTTTTT. Translated, it gives CASSGDRTNTGELFF.

This clonotype has a count of ten or more. The chain has TRBV4-1 and TRBJ2-7, with TRBD2 matching over 10 bases. The germline V gene encodes CDR1 MGHRA and CDR2 YSYEKL. Trimming cost V 0 bases and J 1 base; bases outside gene matches: 12. This CDR3 is built from 19 residues. The CDR3, as DNA: TGCGCCAGCAGCCAAGATCGCGAACGACTAGCGGGCCTATCCTACGAGCAGTACTTC. This encodes CASSQDRERLAGLSYEQYF.

The chain employs TRBV21-1 and TRBJ2-1; the table's D call, TRBD1, was not checked against the DNA. TRBV21-1 is given as a pseudogene. The CDR3 totals 18 residues. In nucleotides, the CDR3 is TGTGCCAGCAGCAAAGGGGAGAGGGGGGTAAGATCCTACAATGAGCAGTTCTTC. Encoded protein: CASSKGERGVRSYNEQFF.

Regarding this clonotype: This may arise from a read error, as a much more abundant clone is one base away. This CDR3 fails to terminate in the conserved phenylalanine or tryptophan, so it likely reflects a read error. This chain uses TRBV10-1 with TRBJ2-7; possibly TRBD2 for D (6 bases). The CDR3 sequence is 16 residues long. The germline V and J ends were trimmed by 1 base and 5 bases, with 18 bases remaining between them. Looked up from germline, CDR1 is WNHNN and CDR2 is SYGVQD (reference sequence). CDR3 sequence: CASSEWRGPRVHEQYL. The CDR3 nucleotides are TGCGCCAGCAGTGAGTGGCGGGGCCCCAGGGTTCACGAGCAGTACCTC.

Of note for this clonotype: One end of the junction fails to match germline, which may point to a read error. CDR3 amino acids: CGSCPIQGQARDYGYTF. CDR3 DNA sequence: TGTGGCAGCTGCCCCATCCAAGGGCAAGCGAGGGACTATGGCTACACCTTC. The chain carries TRBV11-2 and TRBJ1-2; D remains unclear. Germline-derived CDR1 and CDR2 are SGHAT and FQNNGV. The CDR3 totals 17 residues. The full variable domain, in which reference TRBV11-2 and TRBJ1-2 provide the parts outside the CDR3, is EAGVAQSPRYKIIEKRQSVAFWCNPISGHATLYWYQQILGQGPKLLIQFQNNGVVDDSQLPKDRFSAERLKGVDSTLKIQPAKLEDSAVYLCGSCPIQGQARDYGYTFGSGTRLTVV.

This clonotype was seen once. The junction shows a germline mismatch at one end, possibly a read error. V and J are TRBV30 and TRBJ2-2; 8 bases match TRBD2. CDR1 is GTSNPN and CDR2 is SVGIG in the germline V gene (reference sequence). The CDR3 totals 16 residues. The CDR3 DNA follows: TGTGCATGGAGTGGGCGGGGGGATCCAAACACCGGGGAGCTGTTTTTT. Residues: CAWSGRGDPNTGELFF.

V gene TRBV7-9 combines with J gene TRBJ1-1; TRBD1 agrees at 7 bases. Germline V gene sequence: CDR1 SEHNR, CDR2 FQNEAQ (reference sequence). The CDR3 has 15 amino acids. V shed 1 base, J shed 2 bases, and the junction held 4 bases outside the gene matches. The DNA of the CDR3 is TGTGCCAGCAGCTTAGAAGGGGGCTTCAACACTGAAGCTTTCTTT. Its translation is CASSLEGGFNTEAFF.

This clonotype was recorded many times. The chain carries TRBV6-1 and TRBJ1-1; D possibly corresponds to TRBD1 (6 bases). The CDR3 extends over 15 amino acids. Germline V gives CDR1 MNHNS, CDR2 SASEGT. Trimming took 4 bases from V and 0 from J, leaving 12 bases between them. CDR3 DNA: TGTGCCAGCAGTGGACAGAGGGACATGAACACTGAAGCTTTCTTT. Its translation: CASSGQRDMNTEAFF.

This clonotype has a count of ten or more. This chain joins TRBV12-3 or TRBV12-4 and TRBJ2-6; D uncertain. V was shortened by 1 base and J by 2 bases, with 6 bases between the two germline ends. This CDR3 has 15 amino acids. The CDR3 DNA is TGTGCCAGCAGTTTAGGAAGGGCTGGGGCCAACGTCCTGACTTTC. Its translation: CASSLGRAGANVLTF.